What follows describes a single T cell receptor beta chain. Its specificity is not known. The sample belongs to a study of cytomegalovirus exposure and HLA in healthy donors. Study in general: Of the donors genotyped, approximately 430 in all, about 81% fell in the Caucasian-associated ancestry cluster. General study points: The CMV antigen specificity of three CMV-associated chains was confirmed through in vitro analysis. After further analysis at a later stage, around 17,000 TCR beta sequences were associated with HLA alleles at 0.05 false discovery rate. Among TCR beta chains of equal frequency, HLA-associated ones were more clonally expanded in a later analysis.

13 Jbeta primers and 60 Vbeta primers were used for the PCR. Sequencing was performed with immunoSEQ multiplex PCR; in TCRdb, only in-frame clones are kept and a portion is missing. The top ten hold approximately 16% of the sample, which has tens of thousands of clones, 63% seen once. J lost 2 bases, V lost 7 bases, and 9 bases had no gene match. Per the germline V gene, CDR1 is SGHRS and CDR2 is YFSETQ. This CDR3 is 14 amino acids long. Sequenced material: PBMCs. This chain connects TRBV5-1 to TRBJ2-7, with TRBD2 identical over 7 bases. This TCR derives from a woman aged 40-49 years in good health and CMV-seropositive. DNA for the CDR3: TGCGCCAGCGGGGAGGGACTACTAACCTACGAGCAGTACTTC. Protein: CASGEGLLTYEQYF.